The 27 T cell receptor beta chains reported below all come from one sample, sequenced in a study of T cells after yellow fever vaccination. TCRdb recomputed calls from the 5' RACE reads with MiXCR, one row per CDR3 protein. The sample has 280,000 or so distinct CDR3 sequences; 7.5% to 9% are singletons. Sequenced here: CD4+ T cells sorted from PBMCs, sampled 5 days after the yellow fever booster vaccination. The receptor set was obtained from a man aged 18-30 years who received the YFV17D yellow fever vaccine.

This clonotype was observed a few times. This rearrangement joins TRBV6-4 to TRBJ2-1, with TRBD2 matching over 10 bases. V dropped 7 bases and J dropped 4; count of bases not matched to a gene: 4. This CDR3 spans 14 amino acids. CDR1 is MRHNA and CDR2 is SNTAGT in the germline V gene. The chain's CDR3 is CASILSGGYNEQFF. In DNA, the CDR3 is TGTGCCAGCATACTTAGCGGGGGGTACAATGAGCAGTTCTTC.

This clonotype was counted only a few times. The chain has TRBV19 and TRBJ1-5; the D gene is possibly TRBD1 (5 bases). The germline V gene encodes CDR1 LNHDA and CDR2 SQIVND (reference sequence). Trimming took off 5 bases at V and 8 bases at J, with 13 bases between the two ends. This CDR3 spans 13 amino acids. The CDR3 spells CASSGAEREPQHF. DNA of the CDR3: TGTGCCAGTAGTGGGGCAGAGAGGGAGCCCCAGCATTTT.

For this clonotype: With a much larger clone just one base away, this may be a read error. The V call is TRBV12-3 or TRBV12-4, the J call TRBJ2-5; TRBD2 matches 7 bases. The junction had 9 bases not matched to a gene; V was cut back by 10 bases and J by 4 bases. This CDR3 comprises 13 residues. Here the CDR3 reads CAIHGTGGETQYF. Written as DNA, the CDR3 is TGTGCCATCCATGGAACGGGGGGAGAGACCCAGTACTTC.

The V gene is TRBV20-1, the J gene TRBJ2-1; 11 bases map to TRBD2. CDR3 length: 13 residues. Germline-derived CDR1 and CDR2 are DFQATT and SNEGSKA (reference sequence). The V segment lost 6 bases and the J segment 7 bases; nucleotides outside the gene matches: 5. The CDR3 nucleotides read TGCAGTGCCCCCCTAGCGGGGGGTAATGAGCAGTTCTTC. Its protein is CSAPLAGGNEQFF.

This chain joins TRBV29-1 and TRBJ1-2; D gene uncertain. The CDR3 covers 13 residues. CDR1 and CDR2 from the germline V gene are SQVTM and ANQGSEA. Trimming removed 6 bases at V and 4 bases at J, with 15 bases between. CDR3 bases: TGCAGCGTCGGCTGGTTTGGTATCTATGGCTACACCTTC. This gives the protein CSVGWFGIYGYTF. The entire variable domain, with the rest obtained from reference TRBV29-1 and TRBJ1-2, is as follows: SAVISQKPSRDICQRGTSLTIQCQVDSQVTMMFWYRQQPGQSLTLIATANQGSEATYESGFVIDKFPISRPNLTFSTLTVSNMSPEDSSIYLCSVGWFGIYGYTFGSGTRLTVV.

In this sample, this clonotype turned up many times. The CDR3 DNA is TGTGCCAGCAGCGAAGGGGCTAACTATGGCTACACCTTC. It is translated as CASSEGANYGYTF. The rearrangement links TRBV9 to TRBJ1-2; D is perhaps TRBD1 (5 bases). Trimming took 3 bases from V and 0 from J, leaving 6 bases between them. The CDR3 sequence is 13 residues long. Germline-derived CDR1 and CDR2 are SGDLS and YYNGEE. The complete variable domain, with remaining parts taken from reference TRBV9 and TRBJ1-2, reads DSGVTQTPKHLITATGQRVTLRCSPRSGDLSVYWYQQSLDQGLQFLIQYYNGEERAKGNILERFSAQQFPDLHSELNLSSLELGDSALYFCASSEGANYGYTFGSGTRLTVV.

The CDR3 sequence: CASSGESNTEAFF. The CDR3 nucleotides are TGCGCCAGCAGCGGCGAAAGCAACACTGAAGCTTTCTTT. The V and J genes are TRBV5-1 and TRBJ1-1; no clear D gene. With 4 bases removed from V and 2 bases from J, the gap between germline ends came to 9 bases. In germline, CDR1 is SGHRS, CDR2 YFSETQ. This CDR3 is 13 amino acids long.

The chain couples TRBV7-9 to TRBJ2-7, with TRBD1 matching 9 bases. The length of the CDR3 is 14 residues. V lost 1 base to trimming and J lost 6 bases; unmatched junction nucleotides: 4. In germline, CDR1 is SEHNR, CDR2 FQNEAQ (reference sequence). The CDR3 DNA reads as TGTGCCAGCAGCTTAGTACAGGGGGCTGGCGAGCAGTACTTC. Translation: CASSLVQGAGEQYF. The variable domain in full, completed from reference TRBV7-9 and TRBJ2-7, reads DTGVSQNPRHKITKRGQNVTFRCDPISEHNRLYWYRQTLGQGPEFLTYFQNEAQLEKSRLLSDRFSAERPKGSFSTLEIQRTEQGDSAMYLCASSLVQGAGEQYFGPGTRLTVT.

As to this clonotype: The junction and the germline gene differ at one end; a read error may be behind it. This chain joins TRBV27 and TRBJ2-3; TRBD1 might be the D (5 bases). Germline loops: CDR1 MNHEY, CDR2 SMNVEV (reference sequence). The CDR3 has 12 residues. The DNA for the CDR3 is TGCACCAGCAGACCGCATCAGGGTACGCAGTATTTT. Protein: CTSRPHQGTQYF.

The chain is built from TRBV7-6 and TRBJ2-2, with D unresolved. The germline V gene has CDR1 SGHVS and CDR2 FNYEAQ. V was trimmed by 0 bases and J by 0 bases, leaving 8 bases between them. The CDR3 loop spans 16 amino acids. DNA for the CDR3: TGTGCCAGCAGCTTAGCTAGCTCGGCGAACACCGGGGAGCTGTTTTTT. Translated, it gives CASSLASSANTGELFF. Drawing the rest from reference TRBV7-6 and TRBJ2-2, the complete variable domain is GAGVSQSPRYKVTKRGQDVALRCDPISGHVSLYWYRQALGQGPEFLTYFNYEAQQDKSGLPNDRFSAERPEGSISTLTIQRTEQRDSAMYRCASSLASSANTGELFFGEGSRLTVL.

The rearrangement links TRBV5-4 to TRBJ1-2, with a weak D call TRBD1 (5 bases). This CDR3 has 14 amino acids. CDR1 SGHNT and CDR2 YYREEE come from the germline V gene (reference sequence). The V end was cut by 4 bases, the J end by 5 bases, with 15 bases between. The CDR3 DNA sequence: TGTGCCAGCAGCACCGGGACGGATCCTTATGGCTACACCTTC. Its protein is CASSTGTDPYGYTF.

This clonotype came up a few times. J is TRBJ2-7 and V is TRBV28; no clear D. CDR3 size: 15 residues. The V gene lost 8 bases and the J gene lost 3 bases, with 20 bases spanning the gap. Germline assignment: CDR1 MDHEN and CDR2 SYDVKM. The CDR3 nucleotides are TGTGCCAGCGGTAAAGGCAAGGACGGTTTCTACGAGCAGTACGTC. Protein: CASGKGKDGFYEQYV.

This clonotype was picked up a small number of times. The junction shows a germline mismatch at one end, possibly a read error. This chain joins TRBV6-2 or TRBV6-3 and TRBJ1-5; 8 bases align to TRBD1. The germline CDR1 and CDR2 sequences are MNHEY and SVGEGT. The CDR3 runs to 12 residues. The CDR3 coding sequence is TGTGCCAGCAGTTACTCCCCAGGGGGCGAGTATTTT. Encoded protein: CASSYSPGGEYF.

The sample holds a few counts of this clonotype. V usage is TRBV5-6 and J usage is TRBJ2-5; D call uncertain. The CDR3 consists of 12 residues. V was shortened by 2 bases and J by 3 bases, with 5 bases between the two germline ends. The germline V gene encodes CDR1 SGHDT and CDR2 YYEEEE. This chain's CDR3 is CASSFGEETQYF. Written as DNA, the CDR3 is TGTGCCAGCAGCTTTGGCGAAGAGACCCAGTACTTC.

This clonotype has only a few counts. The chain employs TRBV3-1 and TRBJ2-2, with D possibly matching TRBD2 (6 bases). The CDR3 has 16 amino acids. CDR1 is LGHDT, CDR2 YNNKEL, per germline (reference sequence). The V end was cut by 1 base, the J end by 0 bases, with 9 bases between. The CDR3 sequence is CASSQAGGSNTGELFF. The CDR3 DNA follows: TGTGCCAGCAGCCAAGCTGGGGGGTCGAACACCGGGGAGCTGTTTTTT.

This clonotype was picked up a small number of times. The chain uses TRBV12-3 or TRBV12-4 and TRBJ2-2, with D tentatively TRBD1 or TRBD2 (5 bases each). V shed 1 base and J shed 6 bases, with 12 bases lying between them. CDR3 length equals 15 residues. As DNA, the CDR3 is TGTGCCAGCAGTTTAGTTCAGGGACGATCCGGGGAGCTGTTTTTT. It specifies CASSLVQGRSGELFF.

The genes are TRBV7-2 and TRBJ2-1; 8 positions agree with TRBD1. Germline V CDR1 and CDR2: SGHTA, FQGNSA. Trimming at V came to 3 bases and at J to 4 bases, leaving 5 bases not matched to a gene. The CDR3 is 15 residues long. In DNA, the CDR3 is TGTGCCAGCAGCTTGCAGGGGGCGGGTTACAATGAGCAGTTCTTC. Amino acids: CASSLQGAGYNEQFF.

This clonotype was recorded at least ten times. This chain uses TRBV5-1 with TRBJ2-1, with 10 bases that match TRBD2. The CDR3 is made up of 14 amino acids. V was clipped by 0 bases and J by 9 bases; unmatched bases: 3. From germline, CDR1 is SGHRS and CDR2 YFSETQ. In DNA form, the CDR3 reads TGCGCCAGCAGCTTGGGCACTAGCGGGGCTGAGCAGTTCTTC. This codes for CASSLGTSGAEQFF.

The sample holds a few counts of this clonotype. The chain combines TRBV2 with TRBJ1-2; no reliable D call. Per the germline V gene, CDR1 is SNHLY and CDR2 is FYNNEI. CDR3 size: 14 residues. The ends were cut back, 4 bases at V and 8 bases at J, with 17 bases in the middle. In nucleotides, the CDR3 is TGTGCCAGCAGTGCTATTGGGGAAGCTGGGGGCTACACCTTC. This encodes CASSAIGEAGGYTF. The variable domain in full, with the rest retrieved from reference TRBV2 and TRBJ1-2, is EPEVTQTPSHQVTQMGQEVILRCVPISNHLYFYWYRQILGQKVEFLVSFYNNEISEKSEIFDDQFSVERPDGSNFTLKIRSTKLEDSAMYFCASSAIGEAGGYTFGSGTRLTVV.

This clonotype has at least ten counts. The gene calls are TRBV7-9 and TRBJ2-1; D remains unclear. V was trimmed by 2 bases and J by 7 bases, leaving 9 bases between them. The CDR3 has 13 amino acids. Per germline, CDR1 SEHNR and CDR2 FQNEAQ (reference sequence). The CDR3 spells CASSLMPSNEQFF. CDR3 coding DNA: TGTGCCAGCAGCTTAATGCCCTCTAATGAGCAGTTCTTC.

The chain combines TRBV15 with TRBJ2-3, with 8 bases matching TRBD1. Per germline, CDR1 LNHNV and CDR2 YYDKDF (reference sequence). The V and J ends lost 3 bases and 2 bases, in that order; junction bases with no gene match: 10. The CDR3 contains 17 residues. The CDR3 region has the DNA TGTGCCACCAGCAGGCCCCGACAGGGGAGAAACACAGATACGCAGTATTTT. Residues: CATSRPRQGRNTDTQYF.

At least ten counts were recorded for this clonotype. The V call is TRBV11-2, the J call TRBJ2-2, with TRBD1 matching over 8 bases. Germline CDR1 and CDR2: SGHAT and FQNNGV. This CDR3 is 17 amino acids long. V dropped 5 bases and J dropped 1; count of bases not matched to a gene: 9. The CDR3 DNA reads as TGTGCCAGCAGCCCAGGGGGCTGGACAAAGAACACCGGGGAGCTGTTTTTT. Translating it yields CASSPGGWTKNTGELFF.

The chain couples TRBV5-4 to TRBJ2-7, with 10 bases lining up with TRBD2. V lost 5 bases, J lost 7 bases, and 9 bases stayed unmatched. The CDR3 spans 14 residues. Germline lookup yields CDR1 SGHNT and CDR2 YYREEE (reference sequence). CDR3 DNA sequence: TGTGCCAGCAGGCCAGCGGGGGGGCCTCGAGAGCAGTACTTC. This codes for CASRPAGGPREQYF. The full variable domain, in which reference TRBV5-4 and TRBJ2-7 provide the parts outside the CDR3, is ETGVTQSPTHLIKTRGQQVTLRCSSQSGHNTVSWYQQALGQGPQFIFQYYREEENGRGNFPPRFSGLQFPNYSSELNVNALELDDSALYLCASRPAGGPREQYFGPGTRLTVT.

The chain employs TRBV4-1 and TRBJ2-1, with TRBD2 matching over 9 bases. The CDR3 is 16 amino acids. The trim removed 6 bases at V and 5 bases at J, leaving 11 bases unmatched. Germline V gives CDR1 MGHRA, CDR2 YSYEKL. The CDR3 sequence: CASRHPLAGSHNEQFF. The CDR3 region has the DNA TGCGCCAGCAGGCACCCCCTAGCGGGGAGCCACAATGAGCAGTTCTTC.

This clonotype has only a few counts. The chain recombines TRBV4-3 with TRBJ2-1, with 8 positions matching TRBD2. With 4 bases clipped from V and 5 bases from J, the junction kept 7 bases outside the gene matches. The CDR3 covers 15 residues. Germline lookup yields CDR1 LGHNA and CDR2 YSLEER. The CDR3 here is CASSRRLARDNEQFF. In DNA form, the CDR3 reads TGCGCCAGCAGCCGACGACTAGCGAGGGACAATGAGCAGTTCTTC.

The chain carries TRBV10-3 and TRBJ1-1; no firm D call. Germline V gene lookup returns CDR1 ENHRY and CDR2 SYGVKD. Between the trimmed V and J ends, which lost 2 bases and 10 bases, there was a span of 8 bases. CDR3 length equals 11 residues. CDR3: CAISERMAAFF. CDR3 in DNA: TGTGCCATCAGTGAGAGGATGGCAGCTTTCTTT.

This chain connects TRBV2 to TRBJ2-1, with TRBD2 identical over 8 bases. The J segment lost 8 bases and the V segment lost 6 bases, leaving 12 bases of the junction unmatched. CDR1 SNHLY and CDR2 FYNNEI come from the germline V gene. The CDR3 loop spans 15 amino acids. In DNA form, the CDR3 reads TGTGCCAGCAGCGTCGGGGGCGGGGGGAAGTATGAGCAGTTCTTC. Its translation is CASSVGGGGKYEQFF.